The T cell receptor beta chain under discussion was sequenced for a study of post-analysis software for immune sequencing data (dated by TCRdb to the mid-2010s). About the investigation overall: Recorded disease courses included relapsing-remitting, secondary progressive and progressive-relapsing multiple sclerosis, with some patients lacking subtype annotation. A subset of samples was prepared in parallel using single-end sample barcoding, then pooled and co-amplified after Illumina adapter ligation. The patient repertoires were compared against 11 previously published healthy control repertoires obtained from donors aged 6 to 25 years.

Including cysteine and phenylalanine, the CDR3 has 16 amino acids. The retained sequence is limited to the CDR3, 48 bases, with the frame set at the first base. CDR1 is given as SGHTA and CDR2 as FQGTGA, both from the germline V gene. V is cut by 5 bases and J by 2 bases, and the space between the germline ends is 18 bases. Of note for this clonotype: There is no known antigen for this receptor. One base away there is no much larger clone; base qualities are not given.

To prepare the library, PCR was applied. The sequencer listed for this sample is Illumina HiSeq 2500. Unique molecular identifiers were incorporated into TCR beta cDNA libraries to reduce PCR and sequencing biases. Around 500,000 cDNA molecules were obtained for every 1 to 10 million input T cells, so each molecule roughly corresponded to one T cell. The patient libraries were prepared and sequenced with the same protocol used for the earlier healthy control dataset. Samples belonging to the same batch were prepared together, multiplexed and sequenced on a shared HiSeq lane. For the original study's pipeline: Raw barcoded reads were processed with MIGEC, and single-read molecular identifier groups were discarded before consensus assembly and CDR3 extraction. VDJtools was used for post-analysis of the clonotype tables, and diversity was normalized by down-sampling every dataset to the size of the smallest sample. Repertoire overlap clustering matched CDR3 amino acid but not nucleotide sequences to correct batch-related cross-sample contamination. In TCRdb, the public reads were trimmed at Q25 with fastp and aligned with MiXCR, with productive beta chains retained. Records with the same CDR3 protein are collapsed into one entry carrying the most frequent genes and DNA. What appears here as the V and J calls and clone size reflects TCRdb's work, not the paper's. The sample includes a few hundred thousand distinct CDR3 sequences, with 30% to 45% observed a single time. The top ten constitute around an eighth of the sample.

General findings and caveats noted by the study authors: Direct clustering with F measure showed strong co-clustering of samples prepared in the same batch, prompting a batch-effect correction. The multiple sclerosis patient group was slightly younger than the control group. Multiple sclerosis patients had significantly lower normalized Chao1 diversity than controls, a result that suggests substantial peripheral T-cell clonal expansion. Four to six TRBV segments, including TRBV5-6, TRBV5-1 and TRBV20-1, were significantly more frequent in patients than controls.

To demonstrate the VDJtools post-analysis software, the study profiled TCR beta repertoires from the peripheral blood of 13 young patients with multiple sclerosis. The patients with multiple sclerosis were children and adolescents between about 6 and 15 years of age. This clonotype was sampled from a girl aged 10-17 years with multiple sclerosis. Sequenced material: blood. Rearrangement joined TRBV7-3 to TRBJ1-1, with the D gene too uncertain to name. The CDR3 sequence is CASSSLGEDGNTEAFF. The bases read TGTGCCAGCAGCAGTCTGGGCGAGGACGGTAACACTGAAGCTTTCTTT.